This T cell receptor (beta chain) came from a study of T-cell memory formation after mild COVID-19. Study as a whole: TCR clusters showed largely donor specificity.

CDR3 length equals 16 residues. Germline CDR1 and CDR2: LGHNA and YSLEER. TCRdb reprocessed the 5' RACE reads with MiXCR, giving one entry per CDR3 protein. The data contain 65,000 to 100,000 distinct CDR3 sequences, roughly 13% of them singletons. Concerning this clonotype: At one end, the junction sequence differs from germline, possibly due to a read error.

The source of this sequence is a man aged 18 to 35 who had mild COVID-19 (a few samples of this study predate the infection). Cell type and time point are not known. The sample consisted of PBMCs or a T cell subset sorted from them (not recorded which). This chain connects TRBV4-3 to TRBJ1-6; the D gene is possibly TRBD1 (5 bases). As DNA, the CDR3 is TGCGCCAGCAGCCAAGGACAGAGTAGCTATAAGTCACCCCTCCACTTT. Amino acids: CASSQGQSSYKSPLHF.